The 18 T cell receptor beta chains presented below share a single source sample, sequenced in a study of shared clonotypes between healthy human individuals. Repertoires were generated with immunoSEQ multiplex PCR, while TCRdb's copy carries only in-frame clones and drops some. The data hold around 990,000 clones, with 70% to 80% observed a single time. The sample comprised memory CD4+ T cells from PBMCs. Subset denoted: CD45RA-negative fraction. These receptor sequences come from a man younger than 30 in good health. Some clones in this sample may be carry-over from other donors' samples.

The genes are TRBV5-1 and TRBJ2-2, with D perhaps being TRBD1 or TRBD2 (5 bases each). The CDR3 is made up of 16 amino acids. Germline loops: CDR1 SGHRS, CDR2 YFSETQ. V was cut by 5 bases and J by 7 bases, with 21 bases left in between. For the CDR3, the DNA is TGCGCCAGCAGTTACTCCGCCGGGACGGAGAACGGGGAGCTGTTTTTT. This codes for CASSYSAGTENGELFF.

This sequence joins TRBV11-3 and TRBJ2-3; the D gene is possibly TRBD2 (5 bases). Trimming stripped 5 bases from V and 3 bases from J, with 15 bases between. The length of the CDR3 is 15 residues. CDR1 is SGHNT and CDR2 is YENEEA in the germline V gene. DNA of the CDR3: TGTGCCAGCAGCCCTGGTGCTAGCAGGACAGATACGCAGTATTTT. Amino acids: CASSPGASRTDTQYF.

In this sample, this clone turned up a few times. The same CDR3 is also encoded by other DNA sequences in this sample. The chain combines TRBV5-1 with TRBJ2-3; 12 positions agree with TRBD2. Germline lookup yields CDR1 SGHRS and CDR2 YFSETQ. V gave up 0 bases and J gave up 1 base; unmatched junction bases: 3. This CDR3 is built from 17 residues. The CDR3 protein is CASSLGLAGGGTDTQYF. The CDR3 DNA sequence: TGCGCCAGCAGCTTGGGTCTAGCGGGAGGGGGCACAGATACGCAGTATTTT.

Written as DNA, the CDR3 is TGTGCCAGCAGACTCACAGGGTGCAATCAGCCCCAGCATTTT. Its translation is CASRLTGCNQPQHF. The rearrangement links TRBV2 to TRBJ1-5, with D tentatively TRBD1 (6 bases). In germline, CDR1 is SNHLY, CDR2 FYNNEI. The CDR3 totals 14 residues. Trimming left V 6 bases short and J 2 bases short, with 11 bases between.

The chain carries TRBV7-9 and TRBJ1-3; TRBD1 matches at 9 bases. This CDR3 has 16 residues. CDR1 and CDR2 from the germline V gene are SEHNR and FQNEAQ (reference sequence). Losses at the gene ends were 5 bases for V and 11 bases for J; bases not matched to a gene: 16. CDR3 nucleotide sequence: TGTGCCAGCAGCGCGCTGCAGGACAGGGGTGGCGACGCCATATATTTT. Translation gives CASSALQDRGGDAIYF. The full variable domain, in which reference TRBV7-9 and TRBJ1-3 provide the parts outside the CDR3, is DTGVSQNPRHKITKRGQNVTFRCDPISEHNRLYWYRQTLGQGPEFLTYFQNEAQLEKSRLLSDRFSAERPKGSFSTLEIQRTEQGDSAMYLCASSALQDRGGDAIYFGEGSWLTVV.

Worth noting for this clone: Its ends do not fully match the called genes, so a read error is possible. V gene TRBV20-1 combines with J gene TRBJ1-4; 7 bases map to TRBD1. Germline CDR1 is DFQATT and CDR2 is SNEGSKA (reference sequence). The CDR3 totals 10 residues. CDR3 amino acids: CSAPRQGVIF. CDR3 DNA: TGCAGTGCTCCCCGACAGGGAGTTATTTTT.

The chain is built from TRBV5-6 and TRBJ1-1; maybe TRBD1 (5 bases). Germline lookup yields CDR1 SGHDT and CDR2 YYEEEE. V was shortened by 2 bases and J by 7 bases, with 12 bases between the two germline ends. The CDR3 is made up of 13 amino acids. CDR3 coding DNA: TGTGCCAGCAGCTTCTCAGGGCGATATGAAGCTTTCTTT. Translating gives CASSFSGRYEAFF.

This clone was seen a few times. This sample includes further DNA sequences coding for the same CDR3. The chain employs TRBV5-4 and TRBJ2-1, with D possibly being TRBD2 (6 bases). Germline V gene sequence: CDR1 SGHNT, CDR2 YYREEE (reference sequence). The CDR3 sequence is 15 residues long. The V end lost 0 bases, the J end lost 0 bases, and 7 bases lay between the germline ends. CDR3 nucleotides: TGTGCCAGCAGCTTGGACGGGAGCTCCTACAATGAGCAGTTCTTC. This gives the protein CASSLDGSSYNEQFF.

CDR3 sequence (DNA): TGTGCCAGCAGCTTAGTGGGCCAACTTTACACTGAAGCTTTCTTT. Amino acid sequence: CASSLVGQLYTEAFF. The chain combines TRBV11-2 with TRBJ1-1; the D is unclear. The ends were cut back, 1 base at V and 3 bases at J, with 12 bases in the middle. Germline V lookup: CDR1 SGHAT, CDR2 FQNNGV. This CDR3 region has 15 residues.

This clone was counted ten times or more. V usage is TRBV29-1 and J usage is TRBJ2-1, with TRBD2 as a possible D gene (7 bases). Germline V lookup: CDR1 SQVTM, CDR2 ANQGSEA. Trimming removed 7 bases at V and 1 base at J, with 17 bases between. This CDR3 is 15 amino acids long. CDR3: CSDLGGGGSYNEQFF. In nucleotides, the CDR3 is TGCAGCGATTTAGGGGGGGGTGGATCCTACAATGAGCAGTTCTTC.

This chain links TRBV7-9 with TRBJ2-7, with 14 positions matching TRBD2. J lost 4 bases, V lost 5 bases, and 10 bases had no gene match. In germline, CDR1 is SEHNR, CDR2 FQNEAQ (reference sequence). The CDR3 is 17 residues long. The CDR3 protein is CASSIRWGTSGSYEQYF. CDR3 DNA sequence: TGTGCCAGCAGCATCCGGTGGGGGACTAGCGGGAGTTACGAGCAGTACTTC.

Worth noting for this clone: Other nucleotide sequences in the sample specify the same CDR3. The J gene is TRBJ2-3, the V gene TRBV7-8; 12 nucleotides line up with TRBD2. The CDR3 sequence is 16 residues long. Germline lookup yields CDR1 SGHVS and CDR2 FQNEAQ. Unmatched junction bases numbered 2, after V lost 3 bases and J lost 1 base. This chain's CDR3 is CASSFLAGGRTDTQYF. CDR3 coding DNA: TGTGCCAGCAGCTTCCTAGCGGGAGGGCGCACAGATACGCAGTATTTT. The variable domain in full, completed from reference TRBV7-8 and TRBJ2-3, reads GAGVSQSPRYKVAKRGQDVALRCDPISGHVSLFWYQQALGQGPEFLTYFQNEAQLDKSGLPSDRFFAERPEGSVSTLKIQRTQQEDSAVYLCASSFLAGGRTDTQYFGPGTRLTVL.

This clone was seen only once. The genes are TRBV7-2 and TRBJ2-5, with 10 bases aligning to TRBD2. The trim removed 3 bases at V and 7 bases at J, leaving 5 bases unmatched. Looked up from germline, CDR1 is SGHTA and CDR2 is FQGNSA. This CDR3 is 14 amino acids long. The DNA of the CDR3 is TGTGCCAGCAGCTTGATAGCGGGAGGTGGGACCCAGTACTTC. Translation: CASSLIAGGGTQYF.

The chain couples TRBV7-3 to TRBJ2-1, with 11 bases aligning to TRBD2. The CDR3 has 14 amino acids. With 6 bases clipped from V and 8 bases from J, the junction kept 6 bases outside the gene matches. Germline CDR1 and CDR2: SGHTA and FQGTGA. CDR3 loop: CASRSGTSGDEQFF. The CDR3 DNA follows: TGTGCCAGCAGGTCCGGGACTAGCGGCGATGAGCAGTTCTTC.

The rearrangement links TRBV5-6 to TRBJ2-1; 7 bases are a match to TRBD2. V was pared by 2 bases and J by 7 bases, with 6 bases of the junction left unmatched. The CDR3 runs 14 residues. The germline gives CDR1 SGHDT, CDR2 YYEEEE. The CDR3, as DNA: TGTGCCAGCAGCTTACTGGGGAGGGCGAATGAGCAGTTCTTC. It is translated as CASSLLGRANEQFF.

The chain employs TRBV5-1 and TRBJ2-3; 10 bases map to TRBD1. The CDR3 contains 16 residues. The germline CDR1 and CDR2 sequences are SGHRS and YFSETQ. The J segment lost 2 bases and the V segment lost 3 bases, leaving 6 bases of the junction unmatched. The CDR3 nucleotides are TGCGCCAGCAGCTCCGGGACAGGGGATAACACAGATACGCAGTATTTT. Translation gives CASSSGTGDNTDTQYF.

There are a few counts of this clone. The genes are TRBV9 and TRBJ1-1, with 7 bases that match TRBD1. V lost 4 bases, J lost 4 bases, and 10 bases stayed unmatched. Germline CDR1 SGDLS, CDR2 YYNGEE. This CDR3 comprises 15 residues. CDR3: CASSSGGRTGTEAFF. Written as DNA, the CDR3 is TGTGCCAGCAGCTCAGGGGGTCGCACGGGCACTGAAGCTTTCTTT.

The chain has TRBV5-1 and TRBJ1-2, with D unclear. Germline V gene lookup returns CDR1 SGHRS and CDR2 YFSETQ. V lost 6 bases and J 6 bases, leaving 15 bases between the germline ends. The CDR3 is made up of 13 amino acids. CDR3 sequence: CASKTREADGYTF. In nucleotides, the CDR3 is TGCGCCAGCAAGACGCGAGAGGCGGATGGCTACACCTTC.